This record covers a single T cell receptor (beta chain). Its cognate antigen is unknown. Generated by immunoSEQ multiplex PCR, the TCRdb table keeps only in-frame clones and is missing some. The sample shows tens of thousands of clones, 60% to 85% of them seen only once. The source of the sample is a study of T cell responses to AZD1222 COVID-19 vaccine. General observations from the study: Donors were mostly white British, more females; clonal diversity possibly underestimated.

This CDR3 is built from 14 residues. Between the trimmed V and J ends, which lost 1 base and 4 bases, there was a span of 9 bases. Looked up from germline, CDR1 is SEHNR and CDR2 is FQNEAQ (reference sequence). Pooled in the analysis were second doses at about 4 or about 12 weeks. This chain joins TRBV7-9 and TRBJ2-3; D is undetermined. This material consisted of peripheral blood, taken 28 days after the second AZD1222 dose. This clonotype originated in an adult who received the AZD1222 COVID-19 vaccine. The chain's CDR3 is CASSLGVGSDTQYF. CDR3 bases: TGTGCCAGCAGCTTAGGGGTAGGGTCAGATACGCAGTATTTT.